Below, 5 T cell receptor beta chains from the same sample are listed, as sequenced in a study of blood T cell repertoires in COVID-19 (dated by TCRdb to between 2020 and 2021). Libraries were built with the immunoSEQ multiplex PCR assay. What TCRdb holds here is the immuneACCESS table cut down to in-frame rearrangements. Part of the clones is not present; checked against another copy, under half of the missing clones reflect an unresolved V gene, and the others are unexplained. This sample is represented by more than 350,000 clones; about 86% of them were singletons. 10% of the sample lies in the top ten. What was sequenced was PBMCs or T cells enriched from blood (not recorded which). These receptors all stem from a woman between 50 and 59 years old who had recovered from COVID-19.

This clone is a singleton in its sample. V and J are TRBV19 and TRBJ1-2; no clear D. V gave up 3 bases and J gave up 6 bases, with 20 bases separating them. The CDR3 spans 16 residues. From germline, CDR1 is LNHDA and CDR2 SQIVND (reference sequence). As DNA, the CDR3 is TGTGCCAGTAGTATCCAGTCCGGGATAAGGCCTAATGGCTACACCTTC. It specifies CASSIQSGIRPNGYTF.

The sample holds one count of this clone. The CDR3, as DNA: TGTGCCAGCAGTATCGCGGTCAGAAGACCCGAGAGCTACACCTTC. As protein: CASSIAVRRPESYTF. The chain has TRBV27 and TRBJ1-2; unclear D gene. V lost 5 bases and J 9 bases, leaving 22 bases between the germline ends. This CDR3 has 15 amino acids. Germline V gives CDR1 MNHEY, CDR2 SMNVEV (reference sequence).

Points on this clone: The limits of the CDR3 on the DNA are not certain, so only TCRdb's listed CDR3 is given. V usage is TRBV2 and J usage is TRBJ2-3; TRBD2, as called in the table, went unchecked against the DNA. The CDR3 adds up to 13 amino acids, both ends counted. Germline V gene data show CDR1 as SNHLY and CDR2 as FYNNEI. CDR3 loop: CASSSSFTDTQYF.

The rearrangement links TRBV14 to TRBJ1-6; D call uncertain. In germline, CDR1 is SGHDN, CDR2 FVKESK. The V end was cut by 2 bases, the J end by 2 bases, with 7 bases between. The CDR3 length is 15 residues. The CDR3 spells CASSQRRPYNSPLHF. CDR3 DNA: TGTGCCAGCAGCCAACGCAGGCCCTATAATTCACCCCTCCACTTT.

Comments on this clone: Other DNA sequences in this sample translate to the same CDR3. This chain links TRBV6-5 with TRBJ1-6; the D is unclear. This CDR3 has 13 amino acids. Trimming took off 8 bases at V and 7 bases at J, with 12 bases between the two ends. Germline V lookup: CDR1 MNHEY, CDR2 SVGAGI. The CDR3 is CASGEGQNSPLHF. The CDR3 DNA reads TGTGCCAGCGGCGAGGGTCAAAATTCACCCCTCCACTTT.